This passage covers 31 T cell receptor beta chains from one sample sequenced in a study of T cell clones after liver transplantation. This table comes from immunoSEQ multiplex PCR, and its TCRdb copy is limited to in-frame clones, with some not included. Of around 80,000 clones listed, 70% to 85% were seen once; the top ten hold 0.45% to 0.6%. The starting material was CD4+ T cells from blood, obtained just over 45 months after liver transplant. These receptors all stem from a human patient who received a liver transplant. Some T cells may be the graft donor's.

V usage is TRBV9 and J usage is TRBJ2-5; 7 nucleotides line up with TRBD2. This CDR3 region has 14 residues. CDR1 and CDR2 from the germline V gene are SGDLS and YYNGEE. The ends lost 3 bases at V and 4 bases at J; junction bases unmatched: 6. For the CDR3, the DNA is TGTGCCAGCAGCGCGGGACTACACCCAGAGACCCAGTACTTC. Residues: CASSAGLHPETQYF.

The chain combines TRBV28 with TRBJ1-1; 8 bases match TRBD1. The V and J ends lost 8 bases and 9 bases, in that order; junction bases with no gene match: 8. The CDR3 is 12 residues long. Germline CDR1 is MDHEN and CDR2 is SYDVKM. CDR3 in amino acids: CASARTGLQAFF. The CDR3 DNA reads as TGTGCCAGCGCGAGGACAGGGCTACAAGCTTTCTTT. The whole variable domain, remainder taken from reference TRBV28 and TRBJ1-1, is DVKVTQSSRYLVKRTGEKVFLECVQDMDHENMFWYRQDPGLGLRLIYFSYDVKMKEKGDIPEGYSVSREKKERFSLILESASTNQTSMYLCASARTGLQAFFGQGTRLTVV.

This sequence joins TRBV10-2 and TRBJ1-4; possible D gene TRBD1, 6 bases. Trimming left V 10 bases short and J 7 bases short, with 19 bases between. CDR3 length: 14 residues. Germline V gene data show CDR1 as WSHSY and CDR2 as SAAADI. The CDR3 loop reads CATSRGGPGEKLFF. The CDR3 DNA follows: TGCGCCACTTCTCGAGGGGGGCCTGGTGAAAAACTGTTTTTT.

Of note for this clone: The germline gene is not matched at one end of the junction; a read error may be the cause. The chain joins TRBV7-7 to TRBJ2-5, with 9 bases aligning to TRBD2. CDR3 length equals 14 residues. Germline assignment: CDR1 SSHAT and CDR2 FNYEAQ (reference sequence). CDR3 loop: CASSLAGARETQYF. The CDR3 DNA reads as TGTGCTAGCAGCTTAGCGGGGGCGAGGGAGACCCAGTACTTC.

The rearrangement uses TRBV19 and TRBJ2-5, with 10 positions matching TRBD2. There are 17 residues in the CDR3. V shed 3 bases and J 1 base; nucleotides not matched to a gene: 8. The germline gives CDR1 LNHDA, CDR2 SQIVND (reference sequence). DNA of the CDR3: TGTGCCAGTAGTATTACTCCTAGCGGGAGATTCCAAGAGACCCAGTACTTC. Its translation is CASSITPSGRFQETQYF.

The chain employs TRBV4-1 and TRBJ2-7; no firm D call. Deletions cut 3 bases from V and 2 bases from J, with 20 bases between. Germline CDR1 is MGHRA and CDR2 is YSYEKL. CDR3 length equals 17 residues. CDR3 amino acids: CASSHPLSPQQPYEQYF. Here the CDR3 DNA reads TGCGCCAGCAGCCACCCCCTGTCGCCTCAACAACCCTACGAGCAGTACTTC.

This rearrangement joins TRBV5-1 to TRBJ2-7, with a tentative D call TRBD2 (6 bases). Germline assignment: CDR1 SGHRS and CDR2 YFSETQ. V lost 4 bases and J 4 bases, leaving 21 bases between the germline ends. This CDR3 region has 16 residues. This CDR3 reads CASSARWGVGSYEQYF. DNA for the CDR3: TGCGCCAGCAGCGCAAGATGGGGGGTAGGGTCATACGAGCAGTACTTC.

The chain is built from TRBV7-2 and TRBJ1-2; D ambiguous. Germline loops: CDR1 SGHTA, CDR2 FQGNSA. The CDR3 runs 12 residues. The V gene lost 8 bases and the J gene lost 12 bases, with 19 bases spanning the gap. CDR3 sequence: CASPLGPEVHTF. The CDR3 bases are TGTGCCAGCCCCCTAGGGCCCGAGGTCCACACCTTC.

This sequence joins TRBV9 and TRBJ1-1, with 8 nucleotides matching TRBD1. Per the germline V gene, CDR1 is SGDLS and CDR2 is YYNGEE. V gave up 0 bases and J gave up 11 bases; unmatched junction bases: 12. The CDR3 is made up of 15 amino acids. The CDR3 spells CASSVAAGGRFGAFF. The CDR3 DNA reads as TGTGCCAGCAGCGTAGCTGCAGGGGGCAGATTTGGTGCTTTCTTT. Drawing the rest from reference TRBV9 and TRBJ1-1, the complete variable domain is DSGVTQTPKHLITATGQRVTLRCSPRSGDLSVYWYQQSLDQGLQFLIQYYNGEERAKGNILERFSAQQFPDLHSELNLSSLELGDSALYFCASSVAAGGRFGAFFGQGTRLTVV.

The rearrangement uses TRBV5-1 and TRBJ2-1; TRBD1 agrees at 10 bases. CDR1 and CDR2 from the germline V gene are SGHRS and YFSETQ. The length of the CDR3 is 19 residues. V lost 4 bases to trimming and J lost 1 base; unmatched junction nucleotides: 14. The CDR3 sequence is CASSPGTGVSRWSYNEQFF. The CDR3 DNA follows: TGCGCCAGCAGCCCCGGGACAGGGGTATCTCGGTGGTCCTACAATGAGCAGTTCTTC.

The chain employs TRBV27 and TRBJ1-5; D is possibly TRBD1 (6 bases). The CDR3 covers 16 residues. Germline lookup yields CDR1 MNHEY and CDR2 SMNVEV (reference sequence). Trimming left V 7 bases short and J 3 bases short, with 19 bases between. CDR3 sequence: CASTPLGAGANQPQHF. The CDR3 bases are TGTGCCAGCACTCCCCTCGGGGCAGGGGCCAATCAGCCCCAGCATTTT.

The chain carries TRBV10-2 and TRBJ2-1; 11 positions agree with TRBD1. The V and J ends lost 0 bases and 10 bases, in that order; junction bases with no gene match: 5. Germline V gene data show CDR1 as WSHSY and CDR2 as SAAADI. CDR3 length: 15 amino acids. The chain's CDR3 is CASSESGTGGREQFF. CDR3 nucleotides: TGCGCCAGCAGTGAGTCCGGGACAGGGGGTCGGGAGCAGTTCTTC.

This CDR3 reads CASSPTSGAYNEQFF. The CDR3 DNA is TGCGCCAGCAGCCCGACTAGCGGTGCCTACAATGAGCAGTTCTTC. This sequence joins TRBV4-1 and TRBJ2-1; 9 bases are a match to TRBD2. Trimming took 4 bases from V and 2 from J; bases not matched to a gene: 3. Germline V lookup: CDR1 MGHRA, CDR2 YSYEKL. The CDR3 length is 15 residues.

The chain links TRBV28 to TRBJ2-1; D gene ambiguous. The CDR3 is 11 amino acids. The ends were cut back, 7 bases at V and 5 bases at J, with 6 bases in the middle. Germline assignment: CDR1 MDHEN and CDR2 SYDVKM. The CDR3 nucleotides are TGTGCCAGCACCATGAACAATGAGCAGTTCTTC. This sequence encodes CASTMNNEQFF. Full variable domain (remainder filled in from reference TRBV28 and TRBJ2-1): DVKVTQSSRYLVKRTGEKVFLECVQDMDHENMFWYRQDPGLGLRLIYFSYDVKMKEKGDIPEGYSVSREKKERFSLILESASTNQTSMYLCASTMNNEQFFGPGTRLTVL.

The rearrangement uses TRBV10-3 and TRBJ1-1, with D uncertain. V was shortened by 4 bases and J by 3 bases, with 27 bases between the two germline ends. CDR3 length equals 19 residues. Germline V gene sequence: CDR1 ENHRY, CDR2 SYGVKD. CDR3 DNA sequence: TGTGCCATCAGTGGGACGGCTTTAGGATTGGTAGAGGAGGACACTGAAGCTTTCTTT. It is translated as CAISGTALGLVEEDTEAFF.

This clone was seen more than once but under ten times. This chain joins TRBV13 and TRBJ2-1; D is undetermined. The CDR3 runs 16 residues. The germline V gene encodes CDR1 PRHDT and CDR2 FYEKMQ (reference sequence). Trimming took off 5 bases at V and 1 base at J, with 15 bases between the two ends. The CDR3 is CASSPPDPLSYNEQFF. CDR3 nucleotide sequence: TGTGCCAGCAGCCCTCCGGACCCTCTTTCCTACAATGAGCAGTTCTTC.

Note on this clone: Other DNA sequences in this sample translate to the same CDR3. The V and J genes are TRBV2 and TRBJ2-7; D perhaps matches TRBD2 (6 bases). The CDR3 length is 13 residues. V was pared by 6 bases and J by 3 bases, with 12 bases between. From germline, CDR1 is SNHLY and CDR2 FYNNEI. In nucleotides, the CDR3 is TGTGCCAGCAGAGGGACTTTCTACTACGAGCAGTACTTC. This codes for CASRGTFYYEQYF.

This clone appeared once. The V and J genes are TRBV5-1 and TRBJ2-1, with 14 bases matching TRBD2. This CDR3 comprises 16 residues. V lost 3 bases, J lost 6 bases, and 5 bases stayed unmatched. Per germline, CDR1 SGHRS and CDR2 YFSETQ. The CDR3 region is CASSSPGLAGVNEQFF. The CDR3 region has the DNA TGCGCCAGCAGCTCCCCGGGACTAGCGGGGGTCAATGAGCAGTTCTTC. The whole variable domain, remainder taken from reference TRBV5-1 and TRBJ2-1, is KAGVTQTPRYLIKTRGQQVTLSCSPISGHRSVSWYQQTPGQGLQFLFEYFSETQRNKGNFPGRFSGRQFSNSRSEMNVSTLELGDSALYLCASSSPGLAGVNEQFFGPGTRLTVL.

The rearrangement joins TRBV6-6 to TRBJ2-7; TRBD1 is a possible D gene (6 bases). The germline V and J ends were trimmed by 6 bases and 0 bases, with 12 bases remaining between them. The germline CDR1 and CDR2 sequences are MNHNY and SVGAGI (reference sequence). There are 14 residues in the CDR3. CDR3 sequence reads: CASSPRDNSYEQYF. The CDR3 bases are TGTGCCAGCAGCCCCCGGGACAACTCCTACGAGCAGTACTTC.

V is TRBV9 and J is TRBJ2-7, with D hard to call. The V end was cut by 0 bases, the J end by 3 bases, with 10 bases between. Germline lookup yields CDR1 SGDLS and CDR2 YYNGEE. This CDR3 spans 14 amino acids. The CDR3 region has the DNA TGTGCCAGCAGCGTAGGCCCGGATGTCTACGAGCAGTACTTC. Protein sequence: CASSVGPDVYEQYF.

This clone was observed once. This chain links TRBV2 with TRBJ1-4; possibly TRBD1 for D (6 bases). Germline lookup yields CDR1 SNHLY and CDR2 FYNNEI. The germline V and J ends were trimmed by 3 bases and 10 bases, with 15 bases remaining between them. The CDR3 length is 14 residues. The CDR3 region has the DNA TGTGCCAGCAGTGATGGTACAGGGAGGTTAAAACTGTTTTTT. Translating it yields CASSDGTGRLKLFF.

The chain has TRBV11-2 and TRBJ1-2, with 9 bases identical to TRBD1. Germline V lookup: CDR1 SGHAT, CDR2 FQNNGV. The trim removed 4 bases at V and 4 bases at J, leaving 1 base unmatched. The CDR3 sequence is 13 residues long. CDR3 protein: CASSSGQGYGYTF. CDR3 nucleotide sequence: TGTGCCAGCAGCTCGGGACAGGGCTATGGCTACACCTTC.

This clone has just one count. This CDR3 is CASSLEASPLPYSYEQYF. CDR3 nucleotides: TGCGCCAGCAGCTTGGAGGCGAGCCCCCTACCCTACTCCTACGAGCAGTACTTC. This chain links TRBV5-1 with TRBJ2-7; D unresolved. Germline values: CDR1 SGHRS, CDR2 YFSETQ. The V end was cut by 0 bases, the J end by 0 bases, with 19 bases between. The CDR3 has 18 residues.

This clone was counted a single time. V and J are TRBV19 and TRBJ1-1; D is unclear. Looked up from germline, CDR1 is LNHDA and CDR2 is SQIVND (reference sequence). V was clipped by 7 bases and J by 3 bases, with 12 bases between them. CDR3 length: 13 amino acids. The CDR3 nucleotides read TGTGCCAGTACCTCTGGGGAGGACACTGAAGCTTTCTTT. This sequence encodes CASTSGEDTEAFF.

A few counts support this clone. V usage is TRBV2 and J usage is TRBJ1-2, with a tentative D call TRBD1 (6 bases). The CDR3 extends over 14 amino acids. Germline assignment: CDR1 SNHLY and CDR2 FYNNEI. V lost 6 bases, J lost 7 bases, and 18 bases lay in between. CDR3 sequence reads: CASRGGGLVAGYTF. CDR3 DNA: TGTGCCAGCAGAGGAGGGGGGTTAGTCGCTGGCTACACCTTC.

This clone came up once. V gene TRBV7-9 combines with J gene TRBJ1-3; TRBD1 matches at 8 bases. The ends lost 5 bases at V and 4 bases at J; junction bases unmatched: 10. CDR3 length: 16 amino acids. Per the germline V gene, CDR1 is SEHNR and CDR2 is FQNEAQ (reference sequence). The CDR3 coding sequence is TGTGCCAGCAGCCAGGGGACAGGACGTCTCGGAAACACCATATATTTT. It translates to CASSQGTGRLGNTIYF. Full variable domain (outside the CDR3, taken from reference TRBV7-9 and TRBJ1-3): DTGVSQNPRHKITKRGQNVTFRCDPISEHNRLYWYRQTLGQGPEFLTYFQNEAQLEKSRLLSDRFSAERPKGSFSTLEIQRTEQGDSAMYLCASSQGTGRLGNTIYFGEGSWLTVV.

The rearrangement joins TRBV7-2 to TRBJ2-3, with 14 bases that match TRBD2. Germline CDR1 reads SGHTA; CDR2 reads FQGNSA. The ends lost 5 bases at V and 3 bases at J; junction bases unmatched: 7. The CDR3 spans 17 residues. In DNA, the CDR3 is TGTGCCAGCAGCCGACTAGCGGGAGGGCAAATAACAGATACGCAGTATTTT. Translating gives CASSRLAGGQITDTQYF.

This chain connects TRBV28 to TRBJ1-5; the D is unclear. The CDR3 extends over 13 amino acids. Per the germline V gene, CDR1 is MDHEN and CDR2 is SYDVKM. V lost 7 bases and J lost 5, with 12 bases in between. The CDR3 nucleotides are TGTGCCAGCACCTCCCCCCTAGATCAGCCCCAGCATTTT. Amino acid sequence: CASTSPLDQPQHF.

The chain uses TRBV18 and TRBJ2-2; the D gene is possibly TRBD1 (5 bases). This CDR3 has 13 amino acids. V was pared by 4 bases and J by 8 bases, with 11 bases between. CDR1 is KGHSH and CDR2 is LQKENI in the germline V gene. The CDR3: CASSLDSTGELFF. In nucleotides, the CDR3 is TGTGCCAGCTCACTCGACAGTACTGGGGAGCTGTTTTTT.

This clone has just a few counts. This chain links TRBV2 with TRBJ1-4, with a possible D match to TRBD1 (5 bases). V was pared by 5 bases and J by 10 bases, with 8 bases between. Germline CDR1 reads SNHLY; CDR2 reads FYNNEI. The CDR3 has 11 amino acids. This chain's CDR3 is CASSLRGKLFF. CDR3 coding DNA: TGTGCCAGCAGTCTGAGGGGAAAACTGTTTTTT.

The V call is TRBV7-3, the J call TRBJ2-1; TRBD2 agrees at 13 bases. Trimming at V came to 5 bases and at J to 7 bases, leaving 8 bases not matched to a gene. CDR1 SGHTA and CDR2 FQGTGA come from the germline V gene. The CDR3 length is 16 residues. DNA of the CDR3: TGTGCCAGCAGCGCCCGACTAGCGGGAGGTTTAAATGAGCAGTTCTTC. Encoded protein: CASSARLAGGLNEQFF.